This TCR beta chain was obtained from a study of blood T cell repertoires in COVID-19 (dated by TCRdb to 2018 to 2021). For the wider study: The collaborator samples originated in the United States, Italy and Spain and spanned the acute and convalescent phases of COVID-19. The prospective study material was composed of cDNA or gDNA derived from T cells, B-cell-depleted T cells, or PBMCs. The dataset comprised deeply sampled blood TCRbeta repertoires from subjects exposed to, actively infected with, or recovered from COVID-19. The repertoires were released in a freely available public database meant as a resource for research on the immune response to SARS-CoV-2. Samples came from the ongoing ImmuneRACE study (first 160 participants) plus 1,254 subjects from 6 global collaborators. A de-identified subject ID, COVID-19 status, age in years and sex were almost always included in the sample metadata. HLA class I and class II types, where available, came from metadata supplied by the sample provider rather than from assay-based typing.

Concerning this clone: It lacks a known antigen. The sample holds no much larger clone one base away, and base qualities are not on file.

Broad study findings and their caveats: The amount of clinical and demographic metadata varied by source and participant and was provided uncurated.

The collaborating institutions used their own protocols to collect whole blood in K2EDTA tubes. Collaborator samples were shipped for TCRbeta analysis as frozen whole blood, isolated PBMCs, or DNA extracted from either sample type. TCRbeta CDR3 regions were amplified from genomic DNA using the immunoSEQ Assay, a bias-controlled multiplex PCR. In the authors' own workflow: The number of nucleated cells in each sample was estimated by amplification of reference gene primers within the assay. To quantify the absolute abundance of each unique TCRbeta CDR3 rearrangement, sequence reads were collapsed and filtered. For each sample, productive Simpson clonality was calculated by taking the square root of Simpson's diversity index across productive rearrangements. TCRdb retrieved this table from immuneACCESS and kept in-frame rearrangements only. Not all clones are present; in checked studies, unresolved V genes account for under half, and no reason is known for the remainder. The V and J calls and clone size are taken from that table; D and trimming were inferred from the DNA. Recorded for this sample are over 70,000 clones; over 70% of them occurred a single time. Approximately 1% of the sample comes from the top ten.

V trim: 3 bases; J trim: 2 bases; unmatched bases: 10. CDR1 and CDR2 (SGHVS, FNYEAQ) derive from the germline V gene. The CDR3 sequence holds 19 residues, the cysteine and phenylalanine included. Only CDR3 DNA is held: 57 bases, read in frame from base 1. The chain employs TRBV7-6 and TRBJ2-3, with 14 bases matching TRBD2. The receptor's source is a human donor in a cohort sampled during active COVID-19. Sequenced sample: peripheral blood. The DNA is as follows: TGTGCCAGCAGCTTGCGGGCTGGGACTAGCGGGAGCCCCACAGATACGCAGTATTTT. This is translated as CASSLRAGTSGSPTDTQYF. With all but the CDR3 taken from the reference TRBV7-6 and TRBJ2-3 genes, the full variable domain is: GAGVSQSPRYKVTKRGQDVALRCDPISGHVSLYWYRQALGQGPEFLTYFNYEAQQDKSGLPNDRFSAERPEGSISTLTIQRTEQRDSAMYRCASSLRAGTSGSPTDTQYFGPGTRLTVL.